Following are 22 T cell receptor beta chains from one sample sequenced in a study of blood T cell repertoires in COVID-19 (dated by TCRdb to about 2020). The library was prepared using the immunoSEQ multiplex PCR assay. TCRdb took over this immuneACCESS table, retaining in-frame rearrangements with V and J assigned. Such tables are incomplete; in checked studies, under half of the missing clones stem from an unresolved V gene, and the remainder is unexplained. Present in this sample are about 99,000 clones, around 88% of which were seen just once. Together, the top ten hold just over 2% of the sample. Sequencing input: peripheral blood. These receptors all come from a man between 50 and 59 years old with COVID-19, enrolled during active disease.

This clone was found once. The genes are TRBV11-2 and TRBJ2-5; 8 bases fit TRBD2. The CDR3 loop spans 13 amino acids. Germline loops: CDR1 SGHAT, CDR2 FQNNGV. The V segment lost 5 bases and the J segment 5 bases; nucleotides outside the gene matches: 4. The CDR3 region has the DNA TGTGCCAGCAGCGGACTAGCAGGGGAGACCCAGTACTTC. Its protein product is CASSGLAGETQYF.

The chain uses TRBV7-8 and TRBJ1-2; the match to TRBD1 covers 7 bases. The germline CDR1 and CDR2 sequences are SGHVS and FQNEAQ. CDR3 size: 15 residues. J gave up 0 bases and V 5 bases, and 6 bases lay outside the gene matches. CDR3 region: CASSPRDRANYGYTF. For the CDR3, the DNA is TGTGCCAGCAGCCCAAGGGACAGAGCTAACTATGGCTACACCTTC.

The chain employs TRBV28 and TRBJ1-3; D remains ambiguous. Trimming left V 7 bases short and J 0 bases short, with 16 bases between. In germline, CDR1 is MDHEN, CDR2 SYDVKM. This CDR3 contains 16 residues. CDR3 sequence (DNA): TGTGCCAGCATTGCCCCGGGTTCCCTCTCTGGAAACACCATATATTTT. It codes for CASIAPGSLSGNTIYF. Full variable domain (missing parts from reference TRBV28 and TRBJ1-3): DVKVTQSSRYLVKRTGEKVFLECVQDMDHENMFWYRQDPGLGLRLIYFSYDVKMKEKGDIPEGYSVSREKKERFSLILESASTNQTSMYLCASIAPGSLSGNTIYFGEGSWLTVV.

The chain is built from TRBV3-1 (or the pseudogene TRBV3-2) and TRBJ1-5, with D possibly matching TRBD1 (6 bases). Germline V gives CDR1 LGHDT, CDR2 YNNKEL (reference sequence). V was cut by 3 bases and J by 3 bases, with 12 bases left in between. The CDR3 is 15 amino acids. In DNA form, the CDR3 reads TGTGCCAGCAGCCACAGCGACAGGTTCAATCAGCCCCAGCATTTT. It is translated as CASSHSDRFNQPQHF.

V usage is TRBV27 and J usage is TRBJ1-5; 7 bases are a match to TRBD1. V gave up 10 bases and J gave up 3 bases; unmatched junction bases: 6. CDR3 length: 13 amino acids. The germline V gene encodes CDR1 MNHEY and CDR2 SMNVEV (reference sequence). As DNA, the CDR3 is TGTGCCAATCTACAGGGGTCCAATCAGCCCCAGCATTTT. Translation: CANLQGSNQPQHF.

This clone was found many times. This chain uses TRBV10-3 with TRBJ2-7; D unresolved. Germline CDR1 is ENHRY and CDR2 is SYGVKD. The CDR3 is made up of 13 amino acids. V shed 0 bases and J shed 5 bases, with 8 bases lying between them. This chain's CDR3 is CAISESSGHEQYF. CDR3 in DNA: TGTGCCATCAGTGAGTCGTCTGGGCACGAGCAGTACTTC.

J is TRBJ1-5 and V is TRBV30; tentatively, D is TRBD1 (5 bases). CDR1 and CDR2 (germline): GTSNPN, SVGIG (reference sequence). The V end lost 1 base, the J end lost 4 bases, and 17 bases lay between the germline ends. The CDR3 length is 16 residues. CDR3 coding DNA: TGTGCCTGGAGTGCAGGCGGCAGGGACTGGAATCAGCCCCAGCATTTT. This codes for CAWSAGGRDWNQPQHF.

The chain carries TRBV11-2 and TRBJ2-7; 7 bases match TRBD2. The CDR3 is 12 amino acids. J gave up 4 bases and V 4 bases, and 1 base lay outside the gene matches. The germline gives CDR1 SGHAT, CDR2 FQNNGV. DNA for the CDR3: TGTGCCAGCAGCTCCGGGGGGTACGAGCAGTACTTC. Its protein is CASSSGGYEQYF.

This rearrangement joins TRBV5-1 to TRBJ2-1; TRBD1 matches 7 bases. This CDR3 region has 13 residues. V lost 4 bases and J lost 7; bases outside the gene matches: 5. The germline CDR1 and CDR2 sequences are SGHRS and YFSETQ. CDR3 coding DNA: TGCGCCAGCAGCCCGACAGGGCGGAATGAGCAGTTCTTC. This sequence encodes CASSPTGRNEQFF.

This sequence joins TRBV2 and TRBJ2-1; D unresolved. CDR3 size: 13 residues. In germline, CDR1 is SNHLY, CDR2 FYNNEI. V was trimmed by 8 bases and J by 0 bases, leaving 8 bases between them. The CDR3 region is CASLLSSYNEQFF. CDR3 in DNA: TGTGCCAGCCTCCTAAGCTCCTACAATGAGCAGTTCTTC.

This chain links TRBV11-3 with TRBJ2-1; TRBD2 matches at 7 bases. Germline V gene lookup returns CDR1 SGHNT and CDR2 YENEEA. V shed 2 bases, J shed 3 bases, and the junction held 4 bases outside the gene matches. CDR3 length: 15 residues. CDR3 sequence (DNA): TGTGCCAGCAGCTTACGTGGGGGGGACTACAATGAGCAGTTCTTC. It encodes CASSLRGGDYNEQFF.

The chain has TRBV7-3 and TRBJ2-5, with 7 bases matching TRBD2. CDR3 size: 14 residues. V lost 2 bases and J lost 2; bases outside the gene matches: 2. The germline gives CDR1 SGHTA, CDR2 FQGTGA. The CDR3 reads CASSLLAAQETQYF. DNA of the CDR3: TGTGCCAGCAGCTTACTAGCGGCACAAGAGACCCAGTACTTC.

The V and J genes are TRBV5-1 and TRBJ2-7; 11 bases agree with TRBD2. The junction had 5 bases not matched to a gene; V was cut back by 2 bases and J by 4 bases. Germline V CDR1 and CDR2: SGHRS, YFSETQ. The CDR3 has 15 amino acids. The CDR3 DNA reads as TGCGCCAGCAGCTTATTAGCGGGGGGGCCTTACGAGCAGTACTTC. It is translated as CASSLLAGGPYEQYF.

The chain has TRBV15 and TRBJ2-3; 9 nucleotides match TRBD2. The junction had 4 bases not matched to a gene; V was cut back by 1 base and J by 2 bases. The CDR3 is made up of 16 amino acids. The germline gives CDR1 LNHNV, CDR2 YYDKDF (reference sequence). Here the CDR3 reads CATSRATSGLTDTQYF. In DNA, the CDR3 is TGTGCCACCAGCAGAGCGACTAGCGGACTCACAGATACGCAGTATTTT.

The chain carries TRBV24-1 and TRBJ2-3; 8 bases line up with TRBD2. There are 17 residues in the CDR3. CDR1 and CDR2 (germline): KGHDR, SFDVKD. Trimming cost V 3 bases and J 2 bases; bases outside gene matches: 9. The CDR3 region is CATSDPGLDRDTDTQYF. In nucleotides, the CDR3 is TGTGCCACCAGTGATCCGGGACTAGACCGAGACACAGATACGCAGTATTTT.

This clone rates as medium-sized. The CDR3 loop is CASSHRDNNYGYTF. In nucleotides, the CDR3 is TGTGCCAGCAGCCATCGGGACAACAACTATGGCTACACCTTC. The chain uses TRBV3-1 (or the pseudogene TRBV3-2) and TRBJ1-2, with D possibly matching TRBD1 (6 bases). This CDR3 has 14 residues. Germline CDR1 is LGHDT and CDR2 is YNNKEL (reference sequence). The ends were cut back, 3 bases at V and 2 bases at J, with 10 bases in the middle.

J is TRBJ2-7 and V is TRBV5-5; 8 nucleotides align to TRBD1. Germline-derived CDR1 and CDR2 are SGHKS and YYEKEE (reference sequence). The CDR3 totals 14 residues. Trimming took 4 bases from V and 4 from J; bases not matched to a gene: 7. The DNA of the CDR3 is TGTGCCAGCAGCCCCGACAGGGGACCTTACGAGCAGTACTTC. Translating it yields CASSPDRGPYEQYF. The full variable domain, in which reference TRBV5-5 and TRBJ2-7 provide the parts outside the CDR3, is DAGVTQSPTHLIKTRGQQVTLRCSPISGHKSVSWYQQVLGQGPQFIFQYYEKEERGRGNFPDRFSARQFPNYSSELNVNALLLGDSALYLCASSPDRGPYEQYFGPGTRLTVT.

The rearrangement joins TRBV7-9 to TRBJ1-2; 11 nucleotides align to TRBD1. V dropped 5 bases and J dropped 4; count of bases not matched to a gene: 6. The CDR3 consists of 15 residues. Germline V lookup: CDR1 SEHNR, CDR2 FQNEAQ (reference sequence). CDR3 region: CASSQGQGAGYGYTF. The DNA for the CDR3 is TGTGCCAGCAGCCAAGGACAGGGGGCAGGCTATGGCTACACCTTC.

This rearrangement joins TRBV11-1 to TRBJ2-1; 10 bases align to TRBD2. This CDR3 has 16 amino acids. Per germline, CDR1 SGHAT and CDR2 FQDESV (reference sequence). Trimming took 5 bases from V and 4 from J; bases not matched to a gene: 8. CDR3 DNA: TGTGCCAGCAGCACCACTTTAGCGGGGGGTTACAATGAGCAGTTCTTC. Protein sequence: CASSTTLAGGYNEQFF.

The chain uses TRBV28 and TRBJ1-3, with 7 bases lining up with TRBD1. This CDR3 is 14 amino acids long. V shed 4 bases, J shed 7 bases, and the junction held 7 bases outside the gene matches. Germline CDR1 is MDHEN and CDR2 is SYDVKM. CDR3: CASSSTGQSNTIYF. The DNA for the CDR3 is TGTGCCAGCAGTTCTACGGGACAGTCGAACACCATATATTTT.

This clone came up once. The chain is built from TRBV2 and TRBJ1-1; D gene unclear. The V gene's germline CDR1 is SNHLY and CDR2 FYNNEI. The CDR3 covers 13 residues. V lost 2 bases and J lost 0, with 4 bases in between. The CDR3 region is CASSEQVNTEAFF. The CDR3 bases are TGTGCCAGCAGTGAACAGGTGAACACTGAAGCTTTCTTT.

The V call is TRBV19, the J call TRBJ1-2; 7 bases line up with TRBD1. Germline CDR1 reads LNHDA; CDR2 reads SQIVND (reference sequence). The trim removed 5 bases at V and 4 bases at J, leaving 10 bases unmatched. This CDR3 has 15 residues. CDR3 in amino acids: CASSPRTGISYGYTF. DNA of the CDR3: TGTGCCAGTAGTCCTAGGACAGGAATCAGCTATGGCTACACCTTC.